This entry lists 8 T cell receptor beta chains sequenced from one sample in a study of shared clonotypes between healthy human individuals (dated by TCRdb to 2019 to 2021). Libraries were constructed by the immunoSEQ multiplex PCR assay. Sourced from immuneACCESS, this table was stored by TCRdb with only in-frame sequences that have V and J called. A share of the clones is absent; for the studies checked, an unresolved V gene accounts for under half, and the remainder has no known explanation. Within this sample are nearly 2 million clones, with about 94% of them counted one time only. The ten biggest clones cover 0.95% to 1.5% of the sample. CD8 naive samples were CD45RO-negative cells positively selected for CCR7, giving a CD45RA+CCR7+ population that excluded TemRA cells. The specimen was naive CD8+ T cells sorted from blood. Interpreted using the paper, the cell subset or site label stands for: CD45RA+CCR7+. The receptors were sampled from a man aged 18-30 years in good health.

The rearrangement links TRBV5-6 to TRBJ2-3, with D maybe TRBD1 (5 bases). The CDR3 is made up of 13 amino acids. The germline V gene has CDR1 SGHDT and CDR2 YYEEEE. V dropped 4 bases and J dropped 2 bases, with 8 bases sitting between them. CDR3 sequence (DNA): TGTGCCAGCAGCCCTGGACACACAGATACGCAGTATTTT. Translation gives CASSPGHTDTQYF.

The V and J genes are TRBV27 and TRBJ1-5; D gene uncertain. The CDR3 spans 15 residues. The V and J ends lost 3 bases and 5 bases respectively, with 14 bases between them. Germline lookup yields CDR1 MNHEY and CDR2 SMNVEV (reference sequence). The CDR3 sequence is CASSFIGSGDQPQHF. The CDR3 DNA reads as TGTGCCAGCAGTTTCATCGGGTCGGGAGATCAGCCCCAGCATTTT.

This chain uses TRBV7-9 with TRBJ1-4; 8 nucleotides align to TRBD1. The germline gives CDR1 SEHNR, CDR2 FQNEAQ (reference sequence). This CDR3 has 15 residues. Unmatched junction bases numbered 7, after V lost 2 bases and J lost 8 bases. This chain's CDR3 is CASSLIGQGLEKLFF. Here the CDR3 DNA reads TGTGCCAGCAGCTTAATTGGACAGGGACTAGAAAAACTGTTTTTT. The whole variable domain, remainder taken from reference TRBV7-9 and TRBJ1-4, is DTGVSQNPRHKITKRGQNVTFRCDPISEHNRLYWYRQTLGQGPEFLTYFQNEAQLEKSRLLSDRFSAERPKGSFSTLEIQRTEQGDSAMYLCASSLIGQGLEKLFFGSGTQLSVL.

The chain employs TRBV7-9 and TRBJ2-2; D is unclear. This CDR3 contains 13 residues. Trimming shortened V by 5 bases and J by 6 bases, and 10 bases separated the two germline ends. The germline V gene encodes CDR1 SEHNR and CDR2 FQNEAQ (reference sequence). CDR3 DNA sequence: TGTGCCAGCAGCCTCCCCTTCCCCGGGGAGCTGTTTTTT. Its protein is CASSLPFPGELFF. Supplemented by reference TRBV7-9 and TRBJ2-2, the full variable domain reads DTGVSQNPRHKITKRGQNVTFRCDPISEHNRLYWYRQTLGQGPEFLTYFQNEAQLEKSRLLSDRFSAERPKGSFSTLEIQRTEQGDSAMYLCASSLPFPGELFFGEGSRLTVL.

This clone was seen once. The chain links TRBV6-1 to TRBJ1-4, with a tentative D call TRBD1 (5 bases). V was shortened by 2 bases and J by 7 bases, with 11 bases between the two germline ends. The CDR3 is 14 residues long. CDR1 is MNHNS and CDR2 is SASEGT in the germline V gene. The CDR3 protein is CASSEFGTGEKLFF. The CDR3 DNA sequence: TGTGCCAGCAGTGAATTCGGGACTGGTGAAAAACTGTTTTTT.

The chain couples TRBV27 to TRBJ2-7; 7 bases line up with TRBD2. Germline CDR1 is MNHEY and CDR2 is SMNVEV (reference sequence). V lost 7 bases, J lost 2 bases, and 5 bases stayed unmatched. The CDR3 has 13 amino acids. CDR3 in DNA: TGTGCCAGCAAAATCGGGGGGACCTACGAGCAGTACTTC. Encoded protein: CASKIGGTYEQYF.

In this sample, this clone turned up a few times. The chain is built from TRBV5-1 and TRBJ1-6; D is unresolved. Between the trimmed V and J ends, which lost 2 bases and 9 bases, there was a span of 15 bases. The germline gives CDR1 SGHRS, CDR2 YFSETQ. This CDR3 comprises 15 residues. The chain's CDR3 is CASSLEAMGISPLHF. CDR3 sequence (DNA): TGCGCCAGCAGCTTAGAGGCCATGGGGATTTCACCCCTCCACTTT.

This chain connects TRBV6-5 to TRBJ1-5; the D is unclear. Per the germline V gene, CDR1 is MNHEY and CDR2 is SVGAGI. V dropped 0 bases and J dropped 3 bases, with 6 bases sitting between them. There are 14 residues in the CDR3. The DNA of the CDR3 is TGTGCCAGCAGTTACTCCCCCGACAATCAGCCCCAGCATTTT. Encoded protein: CASSYSPDNQPQHF.